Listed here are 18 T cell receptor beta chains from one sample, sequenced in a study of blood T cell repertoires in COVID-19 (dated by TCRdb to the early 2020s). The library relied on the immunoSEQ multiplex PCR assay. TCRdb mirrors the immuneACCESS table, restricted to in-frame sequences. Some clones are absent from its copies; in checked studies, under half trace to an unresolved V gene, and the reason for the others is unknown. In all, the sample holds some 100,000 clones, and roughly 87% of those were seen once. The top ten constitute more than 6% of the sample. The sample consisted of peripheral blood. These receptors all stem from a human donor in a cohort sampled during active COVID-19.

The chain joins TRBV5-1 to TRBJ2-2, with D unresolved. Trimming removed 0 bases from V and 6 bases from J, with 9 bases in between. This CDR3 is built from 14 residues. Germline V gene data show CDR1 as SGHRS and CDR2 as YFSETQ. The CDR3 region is CASSLDIRAGELFF. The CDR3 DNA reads TGCGCCAGCAGCTTGGATATCCGGGCCGGGGAGCTGTTTTTT.

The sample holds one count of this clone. For the CDR3, the DNA is TGTGCCTGGAGTGTAATCCTCGGGGGGCTTTCCTACAATGAGCAGTTCTTC. Its protein product is CAWSVILGGLSYNEQFF. The chain carries TRBV30 and TRBJ2-1; TRBD2 might be the D (7 bases). V lost 0 bases and J 1 base, leaving 16 bases between the germline ends. Germline loops: CDR1 GTSNPN, CDR2 SVGIG (reference sequence). This CDR3 has 17 residues.

In DNA, the CDR3 is TGCGCCAGCAGCTGGGGGGGAGAGACCCAGTACTTC. Amino acid sequence: CASSWGGETQYF. The chain is built from TRBV5-1 and TRBJ2-5; 7 bases match TRBD2. The CDR3 is 12 amino acids. The V gene end was trimmed by 3 bases and the J gene end by 4 bases; junction bases not matched to a gene: 0. Germline values: CDR1 SGHRS, CDR2 YFSETQ.

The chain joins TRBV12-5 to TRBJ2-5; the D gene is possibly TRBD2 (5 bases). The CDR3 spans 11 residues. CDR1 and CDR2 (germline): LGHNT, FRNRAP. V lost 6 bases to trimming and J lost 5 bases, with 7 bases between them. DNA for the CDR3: TGTGCTAGTGGCAGAGGGGAGACCCAGTACTTC. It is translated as CASGRGETQYF.

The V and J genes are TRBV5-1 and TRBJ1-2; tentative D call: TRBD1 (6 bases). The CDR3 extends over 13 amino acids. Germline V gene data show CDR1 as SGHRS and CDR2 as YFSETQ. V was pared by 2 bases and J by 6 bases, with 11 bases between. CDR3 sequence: CASSLGTPDGYTF. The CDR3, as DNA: TGCGCCAGCAGCTTAGGGACACCCGATGGCTACACCTTC.

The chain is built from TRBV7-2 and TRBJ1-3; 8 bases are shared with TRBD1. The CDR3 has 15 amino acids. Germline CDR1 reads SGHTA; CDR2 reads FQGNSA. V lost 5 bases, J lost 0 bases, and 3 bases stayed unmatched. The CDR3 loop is CASSPGGHSGNTIYF. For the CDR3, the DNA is TGTGCCAGCAGCCCAGGGGGCCACTCTGGAAACACCATATATTTT.

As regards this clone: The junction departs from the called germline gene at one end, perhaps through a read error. The DNA for the CDR3 is TGTGCCAGCAGCCTAGCCTATGAGCAGTTCTTC. Protein sequence: CASSLAYEQFF. This chain links TRBV7-2 with TRBJ2-1; D perhaps matches TRBD2 (5 bases). Germline CDR1 SGHTA, CDR2 FQGNSA. The CDR3 totals 11 residues.

CDR3: CSVGEGGRRSYEQYF. DNA of the CDR3: TGCAGCGTAGGGGAGGGCGGGAGGAGGTCCTACGAGCAGTACTTC. This chain connects TRBV29-1 to TRBJ2-7; 8 nucleotides match TRBD2. After removal of 6 bases from V and 1 base from J, the junction contained 11 bases not matched to a gene. The CDR3 length is 15 residues. CDR1 is SQVTM and CDR2 is ANQGSEA in the germline V gene.

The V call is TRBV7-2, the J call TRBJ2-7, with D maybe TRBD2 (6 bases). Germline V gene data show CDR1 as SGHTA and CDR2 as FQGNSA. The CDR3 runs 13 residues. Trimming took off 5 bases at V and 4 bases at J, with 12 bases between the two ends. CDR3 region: CASSNSGTYEQYF. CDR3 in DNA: TGTGCCAGCAGCAATAGCGGAACTTACGAGCAGTACTTC.

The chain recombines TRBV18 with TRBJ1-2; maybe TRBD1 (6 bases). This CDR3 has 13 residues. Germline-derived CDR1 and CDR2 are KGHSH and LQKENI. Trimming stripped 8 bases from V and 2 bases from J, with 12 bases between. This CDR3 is CASLVGANYGYTF. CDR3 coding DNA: TGTGCCAGCCTAGTGGGGGCGAACTATGGCTACACCTTC.

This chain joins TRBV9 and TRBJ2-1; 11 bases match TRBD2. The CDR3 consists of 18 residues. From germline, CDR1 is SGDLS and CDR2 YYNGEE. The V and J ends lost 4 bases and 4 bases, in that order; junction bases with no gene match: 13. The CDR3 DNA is TGTGCCAGCAGCAGGTTATTGATAGCGGGAGGGCCTTACAATGAGCAGTTCTTC. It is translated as CASSRLLIAGGPYNEQFF.

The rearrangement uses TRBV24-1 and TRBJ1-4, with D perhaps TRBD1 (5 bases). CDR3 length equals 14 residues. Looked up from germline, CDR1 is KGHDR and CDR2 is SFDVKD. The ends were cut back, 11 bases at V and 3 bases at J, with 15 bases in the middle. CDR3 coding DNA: TGTGCCATATCAGGGTTTTCGGCTAATGAAAAACTGTTTTTT. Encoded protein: CAISGFSANEKLFF.

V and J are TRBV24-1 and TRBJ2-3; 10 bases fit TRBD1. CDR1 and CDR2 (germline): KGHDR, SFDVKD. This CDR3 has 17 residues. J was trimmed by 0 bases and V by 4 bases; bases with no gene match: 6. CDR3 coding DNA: TGTGCCACCAGTGAGATTGGGACAGGGGCTAGCACAGATACGCAGTATTTT. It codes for CATSEIGTGASTDTQYF.

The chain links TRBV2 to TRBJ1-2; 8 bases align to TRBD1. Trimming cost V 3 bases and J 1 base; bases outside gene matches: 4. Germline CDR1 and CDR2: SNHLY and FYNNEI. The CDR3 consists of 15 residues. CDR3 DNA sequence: TGTGCCAGCAGTGACACAGGGGGGATTAACTATGGCTACACCTTC. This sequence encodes CASSDTGGINYGYTF.

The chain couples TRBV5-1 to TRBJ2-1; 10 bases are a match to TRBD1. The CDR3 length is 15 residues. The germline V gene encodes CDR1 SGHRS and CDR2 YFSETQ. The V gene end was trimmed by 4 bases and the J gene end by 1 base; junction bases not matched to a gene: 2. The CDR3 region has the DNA TGCGCCAGCAGCCCGGGACAGGGGTCCTACAATGAGCAGTTCTTC. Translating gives CASSPGQGSYNEQFF.

Here the CDR3 DNA reads TGTGCCAGCGTCGGAGGGGGCATTTCCTACGAGCAGTACTTC. Protein product: CASVGGGISYEQYF. V and J are TRBV7-8 and TRBJ2-7; D is possibly TRBD1 (7 bases). Trimming cost V 8 bases and J 1 base, with 15 bases left between them. The CDR3 length is 14 residues. CDR1 is SGHVS, CDR2 FQNEAQ, per germline.

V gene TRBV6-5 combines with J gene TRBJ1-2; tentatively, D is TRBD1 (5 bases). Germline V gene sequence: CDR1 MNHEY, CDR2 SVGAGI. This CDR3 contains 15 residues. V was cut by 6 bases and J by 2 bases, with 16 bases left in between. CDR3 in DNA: TGTGCCAGCAGCTCAGCTGGACATCCCAACTATGGCTACACCTTC. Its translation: CASSSAGHPNYGYTF.

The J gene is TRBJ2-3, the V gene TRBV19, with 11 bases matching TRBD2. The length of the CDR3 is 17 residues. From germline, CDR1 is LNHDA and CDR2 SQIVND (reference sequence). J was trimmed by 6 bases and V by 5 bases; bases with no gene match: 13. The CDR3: CASSPIIAGGPWDTQYF. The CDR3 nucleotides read TGTGCCAGTAGTCCTATCATAGCGGGGGGGCCTTGGGATACGCAGTATTTT.